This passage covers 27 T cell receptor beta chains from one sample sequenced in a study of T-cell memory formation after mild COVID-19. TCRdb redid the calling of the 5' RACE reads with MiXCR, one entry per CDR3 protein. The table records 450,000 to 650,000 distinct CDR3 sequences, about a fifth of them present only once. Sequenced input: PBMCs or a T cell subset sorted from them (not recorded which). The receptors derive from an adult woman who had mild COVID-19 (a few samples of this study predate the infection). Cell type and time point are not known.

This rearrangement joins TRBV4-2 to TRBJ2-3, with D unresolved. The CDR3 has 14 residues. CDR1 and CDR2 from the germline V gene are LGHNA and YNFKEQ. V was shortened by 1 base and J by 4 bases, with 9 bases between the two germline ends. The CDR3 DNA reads TGTGCCAGCAGCCAAGGGCTAGAGGCAGATACGCAGTATTTT. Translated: CASSQGLEADTQYF.

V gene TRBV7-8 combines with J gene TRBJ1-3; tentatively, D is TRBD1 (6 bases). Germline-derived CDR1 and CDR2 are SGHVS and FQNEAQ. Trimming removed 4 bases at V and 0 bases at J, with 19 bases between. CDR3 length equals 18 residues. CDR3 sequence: CASSSSRGGAYSGNTIYF. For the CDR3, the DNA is TGTGCCAGCAGCTCGTCACGAGGGGGGGCCTACTCTGGAAACACCATATATTTT.

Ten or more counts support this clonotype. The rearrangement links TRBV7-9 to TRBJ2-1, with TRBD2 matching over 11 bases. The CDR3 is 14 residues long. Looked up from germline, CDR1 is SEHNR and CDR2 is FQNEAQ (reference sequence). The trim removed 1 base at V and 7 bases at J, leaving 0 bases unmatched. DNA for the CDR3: TGTGCCAGCAGCTTAGTAGCGGGGGGGAATGAGCAGTTCTTC. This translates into CASSLVAGGNEQFF.

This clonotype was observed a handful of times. DNA for the CDR3: TGCGCCAGCAGCCGCGAGGGGGGGCAAGGCTCCTACGAGCAGTACTTC. This codes for CASSREGGQGSYEQYF. The rearrangement joins TRBV5-1 to TRBJ2-7, with D perhaps TRBD2 (7 bases). CDR1 SGHRS and CDR2 YFSETQ come from the germline V gene. Trimming shortened V by 4 bases and J by 0 bases, and 17 bases separated the two germline ends. The CDR3 totals 16 residues.

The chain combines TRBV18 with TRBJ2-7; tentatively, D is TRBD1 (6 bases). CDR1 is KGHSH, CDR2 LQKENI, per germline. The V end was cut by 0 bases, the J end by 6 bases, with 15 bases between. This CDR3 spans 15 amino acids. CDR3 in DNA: TGTGCCAGCTCACCACCCGGTCAGGGGATGCGCGAGCAGTACTTC. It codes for CASSPPGQGMREQYF.

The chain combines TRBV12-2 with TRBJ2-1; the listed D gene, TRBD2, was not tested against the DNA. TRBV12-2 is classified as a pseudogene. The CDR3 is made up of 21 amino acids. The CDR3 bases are TGTGCAAGTCGCTTAATCGTCGGCGGGACTAGCTGTGTTCGTTCCTACAATGAGCAGTTCTTC. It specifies CASRLIVGGTSCVRSYNEQFF.

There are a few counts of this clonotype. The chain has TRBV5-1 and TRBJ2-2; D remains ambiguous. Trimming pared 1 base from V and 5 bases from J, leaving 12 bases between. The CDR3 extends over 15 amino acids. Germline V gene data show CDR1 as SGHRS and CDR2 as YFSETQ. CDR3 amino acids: CASSLKLPGTGELFF. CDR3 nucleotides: TGCGCCAGCAGCTTGAAGCTCCCGGGTACCGGGGAGCTGTTTTTT.

The CDR3 coding sequence is TGTGCCAGCAGCCCCACCACATGGGACAGGGGTCCCTCTGGGGCCAACGTCCTGACTTTC. Translation gives CASSPTTWDRGPSGANVLTF. The J gene is TRBJ2-6, the V gene TRBV7-7; 10 positions agree with TRBD1. Germline lookup yields CDR1 SSHAT and CDR2 FNYEAQ (reference sequence). CDR3 size: 20 residues. V trimming: 5 bases; J trimming: 0 bases; junction bases outside the gene matches: 13.

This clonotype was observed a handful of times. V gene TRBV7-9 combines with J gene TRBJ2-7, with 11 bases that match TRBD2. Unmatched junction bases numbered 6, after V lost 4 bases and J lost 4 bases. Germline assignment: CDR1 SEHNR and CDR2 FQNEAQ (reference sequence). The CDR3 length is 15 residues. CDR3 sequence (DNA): TGTGCCAGCAGCTCCACTAGCGGGAGTGGGTACGAGCAGTACTTC. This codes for CASSSTSGSGYEQYF. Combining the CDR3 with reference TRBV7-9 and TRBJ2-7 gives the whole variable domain DTGVSQNPRHKITKRGQNVTFRCDPISEHNRLYWYRQTLGQGPEFLTYFQNEAQLEKSRLLSDRFSAERPKGSFSTLEIQRTEQGDSAMYLCASSSTSGSGYEQYFGPGTRLTVT.

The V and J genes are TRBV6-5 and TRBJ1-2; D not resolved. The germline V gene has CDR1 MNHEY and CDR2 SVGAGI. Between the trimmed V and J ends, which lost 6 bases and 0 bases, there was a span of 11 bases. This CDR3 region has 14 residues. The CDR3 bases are TGTGCCAGCAGGGCAGTCCTTACTAACTATGGCTACACCTTC. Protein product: CASRAVLTNYGYTF.

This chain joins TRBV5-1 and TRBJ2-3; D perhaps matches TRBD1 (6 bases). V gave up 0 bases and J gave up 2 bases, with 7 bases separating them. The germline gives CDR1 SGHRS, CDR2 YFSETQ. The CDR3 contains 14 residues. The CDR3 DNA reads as TGCGCCAGCAGCTTGGGGACAGTCACAGATACGCAGTATTTT. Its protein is CASSLGTVTDTQYF.

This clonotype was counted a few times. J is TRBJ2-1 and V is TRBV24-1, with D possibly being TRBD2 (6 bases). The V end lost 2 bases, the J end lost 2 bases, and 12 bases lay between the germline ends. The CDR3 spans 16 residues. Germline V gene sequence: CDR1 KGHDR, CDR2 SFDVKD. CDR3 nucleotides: TGTGCCACCAGTGATTCTCCACCGGGGGCCTACAATGAGCAGTTCTTC. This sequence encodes CATSDSPPGAYNEQFF.

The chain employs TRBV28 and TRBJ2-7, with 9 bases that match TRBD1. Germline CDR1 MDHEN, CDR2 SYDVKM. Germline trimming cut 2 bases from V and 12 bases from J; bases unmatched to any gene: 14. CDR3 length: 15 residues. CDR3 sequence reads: CASSLPFEGQGLRYF. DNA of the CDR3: TGTGCCAGCAGTTTACCCTTCGAAGGACAGGGGTTGCGGTACTTC.

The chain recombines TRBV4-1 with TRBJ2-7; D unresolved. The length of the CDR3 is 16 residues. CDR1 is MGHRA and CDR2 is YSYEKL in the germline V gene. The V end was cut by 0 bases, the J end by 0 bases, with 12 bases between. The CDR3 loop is CASSQDHIRDSYEQYF. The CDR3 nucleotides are TGCGCCAGCAGCCAAGATCATATCAGAGACTCCTACGAGCAGTACTTC.

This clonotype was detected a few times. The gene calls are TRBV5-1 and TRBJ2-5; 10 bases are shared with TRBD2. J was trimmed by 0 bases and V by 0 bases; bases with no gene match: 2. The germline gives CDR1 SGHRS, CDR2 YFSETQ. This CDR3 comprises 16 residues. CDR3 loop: CASSLALAGYQETQYF. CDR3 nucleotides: TGCGCCAGCAGCTTGGCACTAGCGGGGTACCAAGAGACCCAGTACTTC.

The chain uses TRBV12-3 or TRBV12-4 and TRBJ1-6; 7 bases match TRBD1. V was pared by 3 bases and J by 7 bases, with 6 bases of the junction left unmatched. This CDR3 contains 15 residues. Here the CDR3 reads CASSLTGTANSPLHF. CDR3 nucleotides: TGTGCCAGCAGTTTGACCGGGACAGCGAATTCACCCCTCCACTTT.

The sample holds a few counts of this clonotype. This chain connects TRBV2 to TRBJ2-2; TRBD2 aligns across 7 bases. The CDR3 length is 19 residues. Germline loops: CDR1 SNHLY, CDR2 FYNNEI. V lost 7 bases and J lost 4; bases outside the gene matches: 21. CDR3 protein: CASTGTGTPWGGVTGELFF. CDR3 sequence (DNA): TGTGCCAGCACCGGAACCGGGACCCCATGGGGGGGTGTCACCGGGGAGCTGTTTTTT.

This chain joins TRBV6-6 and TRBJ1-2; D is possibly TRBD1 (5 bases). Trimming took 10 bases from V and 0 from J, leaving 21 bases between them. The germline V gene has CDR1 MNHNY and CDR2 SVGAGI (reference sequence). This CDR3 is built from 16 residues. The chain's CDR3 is CATHIQGRGPNYGYTF. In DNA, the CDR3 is TGTGCCACCCACATCCAGGGCCGAGGGCCTAACTATGGCTACACCTTC.

CDR3 protein: CAWGRGLTTDTQYF. The CDR3 coding sequence is TGTGCCTGGGGCCGGGGACTGACCACAGATACGCAGTATTTT. This chain links TRBV30 with TRBJ2-3; weak D call: TRBD2 (6 bases). The V gene lost 5 bases and the J gene lost 2 bases, with 14 bases spanning the gap. Germline V lookup: CDR1 GTSNPN, CDR2 SVGIG (reference sequence). The CDR3 extends over 14 amino acids.

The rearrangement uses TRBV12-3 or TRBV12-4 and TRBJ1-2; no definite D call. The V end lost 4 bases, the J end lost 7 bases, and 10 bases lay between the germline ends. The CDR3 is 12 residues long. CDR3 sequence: CASSYTTSGYTF. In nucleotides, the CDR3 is TGTGCCAGCAGTTATACAACGAGTGGCTACACCTTC.

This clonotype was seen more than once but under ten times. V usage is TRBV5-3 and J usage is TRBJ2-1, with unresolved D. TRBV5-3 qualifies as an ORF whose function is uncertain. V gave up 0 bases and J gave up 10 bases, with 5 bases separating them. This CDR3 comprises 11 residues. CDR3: CARSLDWEQFF. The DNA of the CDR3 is TGTGCCAGAAGCTTGGACTGGGAGCAGTTCTTC.

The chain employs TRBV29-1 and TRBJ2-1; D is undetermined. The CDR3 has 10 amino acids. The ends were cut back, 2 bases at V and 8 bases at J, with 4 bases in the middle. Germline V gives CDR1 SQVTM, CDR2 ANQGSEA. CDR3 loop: CSVEQHEQFF. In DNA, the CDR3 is TGCAGCGTTGAACAGCATGAGCAGTTCTTC.

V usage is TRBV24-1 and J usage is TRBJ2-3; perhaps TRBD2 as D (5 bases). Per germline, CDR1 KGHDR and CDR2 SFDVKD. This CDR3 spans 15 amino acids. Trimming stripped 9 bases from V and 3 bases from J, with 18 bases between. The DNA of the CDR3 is TGTGCCACCCATCTTTGGGAGACGGAGACAGATACGCAGTATTTT. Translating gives CATHLWETETDTQYF.

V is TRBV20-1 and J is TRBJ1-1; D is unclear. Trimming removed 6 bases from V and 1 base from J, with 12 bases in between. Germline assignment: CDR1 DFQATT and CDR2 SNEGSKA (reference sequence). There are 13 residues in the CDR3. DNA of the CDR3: TGCAGTGCCCACCCCGGACGGAACACTGAAGCTTTCTTT. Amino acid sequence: CSAHPGRNTEAFF.

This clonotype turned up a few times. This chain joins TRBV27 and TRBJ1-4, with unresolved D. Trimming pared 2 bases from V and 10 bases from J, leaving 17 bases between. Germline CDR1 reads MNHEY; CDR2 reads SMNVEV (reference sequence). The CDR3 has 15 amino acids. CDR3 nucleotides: TGTGCCAGCAGTTTACCGAAGATCAAGGTTGGAAAACTGTTTTTT. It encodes CASSLPKIKVGKLFF.

The CDR3 bases are TGTGCCAGCAGCCCTCACAGGGTCGAGACCCAGTACTTC. This codes for CASSPHRVETQYF. This rearrangement joins TRBV7-8 to TRBJ2-5; tentatively, D is TRBD1 (6 bases). Germline V CDR1 and CDR2: SGHVS, FQNEAQ. V lost 5 bases and J 5 bases, leaving 12 bases between the germline ends. This CDR3 has 13 amino acids. The whole variable domain, remainder taken from reference TRBV7-8 and TRBJ2-5, is GAGVSQSPRYKVAKRGQDVALRCDPISGHVSLFWYQQALGQGPEFLTYFQNEAQLDKSGLPSDRFFAERPEGSVSTLKIQRTQQEDSAVYLCASSPHRVETQYFGPGTRLLVL.

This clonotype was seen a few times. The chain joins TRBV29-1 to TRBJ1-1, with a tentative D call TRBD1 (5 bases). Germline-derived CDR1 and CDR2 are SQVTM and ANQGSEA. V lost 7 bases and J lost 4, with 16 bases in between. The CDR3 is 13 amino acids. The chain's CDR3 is CSARRGAGTEAFF. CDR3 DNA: TGCAGCGCCCGAAGGGGCGCGGGCACTGAAGCTTTCTTT.